A selection of T cell receptor beta chains follows, all from one sample in a study of vaccination effects on CD4 cells after COVID-19. These receptors are not linked to any known antigen. Sequencing used immunoSEQ multiplex PCR; TCRdb keeps in-frame clones, though not all of them. The sample has 50,000 or so clones, more than 70% seen once; the top ten hold 5.5% to 7%. The specimen comprised CD4+ T cells from PBMCs cultured with HCoV-OC43 spike peptides, sampled before COVID-19 vaccination. The receptors shown here come from a human donor who received a COVID-19 vaccine. CDR3s include the opening cysteine and the closing phenylalanine or tryptophan.

v_call,cdr3_aa
TRBV18,CASSPLSRGPGETQYF
TRBV6-6,CASSRDRVNEKLFF
TRBV27,CASNTRGAGANVLTF
TRBV7-2,CASGLMSGAQETQYF
TRBV2,CASTYLGAQPQHF
TRBV12-3/TRBV12-4,CASSHTEGYGYTF
TRBV21-1,CASSNRDRGYNEQFF
TRBV10-3,CAISPSGSYQETQYF
TRBV7-2,CASNSLNTEAFF
TRBV19,CASKQSGGAEETQYF
TRBV3-1/TRBV3-2,CASSLGTSNYGYTF
TRBV19,CASSLRGYWGENTEAFF
TRBV30,CAWSVTGSSYNSPLHF
TRBV15,CATSRDLFAGSPLHF
TRBV25-1,CASSELTGGTDTQYF
TRBV18,CASSPGQNTGELFF